A single sample is the source of the 31 T cell receptor beta chains below, sequenced in a study of cytomegalovirus exposure and HLA in healthy donors. Primers for the PCR totalled 60 Vbeta and 13 Jbeta. Only in-frame clones appear in the TCRdb table, and some are missing; sequencing was by immunoSEQ multiplex PCR. The top ten clones hold 10% of a sample with 100,000 or so clones, more than 75% of them seen once. Sequencing was carried out using PBMCs. The receptors were sampled from a human donor in good health.

The sample holds a few counts of this clone. The chain uses TRBV27 and TRBJ1-2, with D tentatively TRBD1 (6 bases). Germline loops: CDR1 MNHEY, CDR2 SMNVEV (reference sequence). V gave up 0 bases and J gave up 8 bases, with 10 bases separating them. The CDR3 is 13 residues long. The CDR3 DNA is TGTGCCAGCAGTTTATCGCAGGGGAGCGGCTACACCTTC. It yields the protein CASSLSQGSGYTF.

The chain uses TRBV4-3 and TRBJ2-7, with 7 bases identical to TRBD2. CDR3 length equals 15 residues. Per germline, CDR1 LGHNA and CDR2 YSLEER. V trimming: 3 bases; J trimming: 1 base; junction bases outside the gene matches: 6. The CDR3 coding sequence is TGCGCCAGCAGCCACCTGACGGGGGGATCCTACGAGCAGTACTTC. It specifies CASSHLTGGSYEQYF.

V gene TRBV28 combines with J gene TRBJ2-7; 10 bases line up with TRBD2. The CDR3 extends over 15 amino acids. Germline CDR1 reads MDHEN; CDR2 reads SYDVKM. Germline trimming cut 5 bases from V and 5 bases from J; bases unmatched to any gene: 9. For the CDR3, the DNA is TGTGCCAGCAGTCCCGCTAGCGGGAGACCCAACGAGCAGTACTTC. Its translation: CASSPASGRPNEQYF.

The J gene is TRBJ2-7, the V gene TRBV27, with D perhaps TRBD2 (7 bases). Trimming pared 8 bases from V and 5 bases from J, leaving 19 bases between. CDR3 size: 14 residues. Germline-derived CDR1 and CDR2 are MNHEY and SMNVEV (reference sequence). CDR3 protein: CASRLGGPIHEQYF. The CDR3 region has the DNA TGTGCCAGCCGCTTGGGGGGGCCTATCCACGAGCAGTACTTC.

CDR3 DNA sequence: TGTGCCTGGAGGCCCCTAGCGGACTCATACAATGAGCAGTTCTTC. It translates to CAWRPLADSYNEQFF. The chain combines TRBV30 with TRBJ2-1; TRBD2 matches at 7 bases. The CDR3 extends over 15 amino acids. Trimming removed 3 bases from V and 4 bases from J; junction bases left unmatched: 9. The germline gives CDR1 GTSNPN, CDR2 SVGIG (reference sequence).

V usage is TRBV4-1 and J usage is TRBJ2-7; D is undetermined. V was cut by 4 bases and J by 0 bases, with 10 bases left in between. Germline V CDR1 and CDR2: MGHRA, YSYEKL. The CDR3 is made up of 14 amino acids. CDR3 region: CASSPPESSYEQYF. CDR3 sequence (DNA): TGCGCCAGCAGCCCCCCGGAGAGCTCCTACGAGCAGTACTTC.

V and J are TRBV29-1 and TRBJ1-5; 12 nucleotides match TRBD1. V was clipped by 5 bases and J by 4 bases; unmatched bases: 6. From germline, CDR1 is SQVTM and CDR2 ANQGSEA. CDR3 length equals 15 residues. The CDR3, as DNA: TGCAGCGTTAAACAGGGACAGGGGGCTAATCAGCCCCAGCATTTT. Amino acids: CSVKQGQGANQPQHF.

The chain combines TRBV30 with TRBJ1-5; D ambiguous. This CDR3 comprises 13 residues. Deletions cut 5 bases from V and 5 bases from J, with 13 bases between. Germline assignment: CDR1 GTSNPN and CDR2 SVGIG (reference sequence). The CDR3 reads CAWAPSGYQPQHF. The CDR3 nucleotides are TGTGCCTGGGCCCCTTCGGGGTATCAGCCCCAGCATTTT.

This chain connects TRBV6-6 to TRBJ2-5; 9 bases map to TRBD2. This CDR3 region has 13 residues. Germline V gives CDR1 MNHNY, CDR2 SVGAGI (reference sequence). With 8 bases clipped from V and 5 bases from J, the junction kept 6 bases outside the gene matches. The CDR3 sequence is CASQRGARETQYF. Written as DNA, the CDR3 is TGTGCCAGCCAGCGGGGGGCTAGGGAGACCCAGTACTTC.

The chain links TRBV15 to TRBJ2-5; tentative D call: TRBD1 (6 bases). The J call is uncertain, as TRBJ2-7 better fits the DNA end. This CDR3 comprises 15 residues. Germline V gene lookup returns CDR1 LNHNV and CDR2 YYDKDF (reference sequence). The CDR3 sequence: CATSRDRQESYEQYF. In DNA, the CDR3 is TGTGCCACCAGCAGAGATAGACAGGAATCCTACGAGCAGTACTTC.

The chain uses TRBV7-2 and TRBJ2-5, with 7 bases matching TRBD2. Trimming took 1 base from V and 5 from J; bases not matched to a gene: 7. The CDR3 loop spans 15 amino acids. The germline V gene encodes CDR1 SGHTA and CDR2 FQGNSA. This CDR3 is CASSLGTGAGETQYF. The CDR3 DNA reads TGTGCCAGCAGCTTAGGGACGGGAGCGGGGGAGACCCAGTACTTC.

The CDR3, as DNA: TGCACCAGCAGCCAAGATGAGGGGCTCGGGGGGGAGACCCAGTACTTC. Translating it yields CTSSQDEGLGGETQYF. This chain connects TRBV1 to TRBJ2-5; the D call of TRBD2 is as the table states it, not checked on the DNA. TRBV1 is deemed a pseudogene. The CDR3 has 16 residues.

V and J are TRBV29-1 and TRBJ2-2; D remains unclear. This CDR3 region has 13 residues. V was cut by 4 bases and J by 2 bases, with 8 bases left in between. Germline V gene lookup returns CDR1 SQVTM and CDR2 ANQGSEA. CDR3 sequence reads: CSVGLPNTGELFF. The CDR3 nucleotides read TGCAGCGTTGGGCTCCCCAACACCGGGGAGCTGTTTTTT.

The V call is TRBV9, the J call TRBJ2-1; tentative D call: TRBD2 (6 bases). In germline, CDR1 is SGDLS, CDR2 YYNGEE. Trimming took off 3 bases at V and 3 bases at J, with 16 bases between the two ends. This CDR3 is built from 16 residues. The CDR3 region has the DNA TGTGCCAGCAGCGCCCGGGACTCCTTCTTCTACAATGAGCAGTTCTTC. Translated, it gives CASSARDSFFYNEQFF.

The chain carries TRBV29-1 and TRBJ2-1, with 9 bases fitting TRBD1. This CDR3 is built from 15 residues. Germline-derived CDR1 and CDR2 are SQVTM and ANQGSEA. V dropped 3 bases and J dropped 8; count of bases not matched to a gene: 11. The CDR3 protein is CSVESGGQGSDEQFF. The CDR3 DNA sequence: TGCAGCGTTGAGTCGGGAGGACAGGGGAGTGATGAGCAGTTCTTC.

J is TRBJ1-2 and V is TRBV7-9, with TRBD1 as a possible D gene (5 bases). V was shortened by 1 base and J by 4 bases, with 13 bases between the two germline ends. The CDR3 runs 15 residues. Germline V gives CDR1 SEHNR, CDR2 FQNEAQ (reference sequence). In nucleotides, the CDR3 is TGTGCCAGCAGCTTAGAAGCAGGGACTGGCTATGGCTACACCTTC. It encodes CASSLEAGTGYGYTF.

This rearrangement joins TRBV18 to TRBJ1-1; TRBD1 is a possible D gene (6 bases). The germline V and J ends were trimmed by 2 bases and 1 base, with 8 bases remaining between them. The CDR3 contains 14 residues. The V gene's germline CDR1 is KGHSH and CDR2 LQKENI. The CDR3, as DNA: TGTGCCAGCTCACCAGAGACAGGGAACACTGAAGCTTTCTTT. As protein: CASSPETGNTEAFF. Full variable domain (rest looked up from reference TRBV18 and TRBJ1-1): NAGVMQNPRHLVRRRGQEARLRCSPMKGHSHVYWYRQLPEEGLKFMVYLQKENIIDESGMPKERFSAEFPKEGPSILRIQQVVRGDSAAYFCASSPETGNTEAFFGQGTRLTVV.

The chain recombines TRBV5-1 with TRBJ1-1; the D gene is possibly TRBD1 (5 bases). This CDR3 region has 15 residues. Deletions cut 0 bases from V and 4 bases from J, with 13 bases between. Per germline, CDR1 SGHRS and CDR2 YFSETQ. CDR3 loop: CASSLATPQGTEAFF. The DNA for the CDR3 is TGCGCCAGCAGCTTGGCAACCCCCCAGGGCACTGAAGCTTTCTTT.

The V call is TRBV11-2, the J call TRBJ2-5, with D unresolved. Germline V gene data show CDR1 as SGHAT and CDR2 as FQNNGV. V lost 2 bases and J lost 13, with 11 bases in between. The CDR3 length is 11 residues. CDR3 coding DNA: TGTGCCAGCAGCTTACTCTCAGGCCTGTACTTC. Encoded protein: CASSLLSGLYF.

The V call is TRBV27, the J call TRBJ1-5, with D perhaps matching TRBD1 (6 bases). The CDR3 runs 13 residues. The V gene's germline CDR1 is MNHEY and CDR2 SMNVEV (reference sequence). V shed 8 bases and J shed 4 bases, with 12 bases lying between them. CDR3 protein: CASAYRENQPQHF. The CDR3 nucleotides read TGTGCCAGCGCCTACAGGGAGAATCAGCCCCAGCATTTT.

This rearrangement joins TRBV18 to TRBJ2-1; 10 nucleotides align to TRBD2. The germline gives CDR1 KGHSH, CDR2 LQKENI. J was trimmed by 3 bases and V by 1 base; bases with no gene match: 3. The CDR3 has 16 amino acids. The CDR3 nucleotides are TGTGCCAGCTCACCACTGGCTAGCGGGGGCTACAATGAGCAGTTCTTC. This gives the protein CASSPLASGGYNEQFF.

The V and J genes are TRBV7-2 and TRBJ1-1, with 7 bases matching TRBD1. Germline values: CDR1 SGHTA, CDR2 FQGNSA. CDR3 length: 15 residues. Unmatched junction bases numbered 12, after V lost 5 bases and J lost 6 bases. The CDR3 region has the DNA TGTGCCAGCAGCAGGACCGACAGGGTGGTACCTGAAGCTTTCTTT. This translates into CASSRTDRVVPEAFF.

CDR3 sequence: CASSQRQGARSNEQFF. The CDR3 DNA sequence: TGTGCCAGCAGCCAGAGACAGGGGGCAAGGAGTAATGAGCAGTTCTTC. J is TRBJ2-1 and V is TRBV9; 10 nucleotides match TRBD1. The CDR3 totals 16 residues. The V segment lost 4 bases and the J segment 7 bases; nucleotides outside the gene matches: 11. Germline assignment: CDR1 SGDLS and CDR2 YYNGEE. The full variable domain, with the rest looked up from reference TRBV9 and TRBJ2-1, is DSGVTQTPKHLITATGQRVTLRCSPRSGDLSVYWYQQSLDQGLQFLIQYYNGEERAKGNILERFSAQQFPDLHSELNLSSLELGDSALYFCASSQRQGARSNEQFFGPGTRLTVL.

The chain uses TRBV28 and TRBJ1-1, with D unclear. The germline V gene has CDR1 MDHEN and CDR2 SYDVKM. This CDR3 has 13 amino acids. Between the trimmed V and J ends, which lost 6 bases and 4 bases, there was a span of 12 bases. CDR3 in amino acids: CASSPGDGTEAFF. Here the CDR3 DNA reads TGTGCCAGCAGCCCCGGGGATGGCACTGAAGCTTTCTTT.

This sequence joins TRBV9 and TRBJ2-3; 10 positions match TRBD2. Germline V lookup: CDR1 SGDLS, CDR2 YYNGEE. The V and J ends lost 0 bases and 5 bases, in that order; junction bases with no gene match: 3. This CDR3 comprises 15 residues. This chain's CDR3 is CASSVGSGGGDTQYF. CDR3 bases: TGTGCCAGCAGCGTAGGGAGCGGGGGGGGAGATACGCAGTATTTT. Supplemented by reference TRBV9 and TRBJ2-3, the full variable domain reads DSGVTQTPKHLITATGQRVTLRCSPRSGDLSVYWYQQSLDQGLQFLIQYYNGEERAKGNILERFSAQQFPDLHSELNLSSLELGDSALYFCASSVGSGGGDTQYFGPGTRLTVL.

The chain is built from TRBV7-6 and TRBJ2-2; D is unclear. Germline V gives CDR1 SGHVS, CDR2 FNYEAQ. V lost 1 base, J lost 10 bases, and 7 bases lay in between. This CDR3 has 12 amino acids. The CDR3 protein is CASSLGLKELFF. In DNA, the CDR3 is TGTGCCAGCAGCTTAGGGCTTAAGGAGCTGTTTTTT.

The chain joins TRBV27 to TRBJ2-1, with TRBD2 identical over 9 bases. V trimming: 0 bases; J trimming: 5 bases; junction bases outside the gene matches: 2. The germline V gene has CDR1 MNHEY and CDR2 SMNVEV (reference sequence). The CDR3 runs 15 residues. As DNA, the CDR3 is TGTGCCAGCAGTTTATCACTAGCGGGCCACAATGAGCAGTTCTTC. Translation gives CASSLSLAGHNEQFF.

The chain is built from TRBV4-1 and TRBJ2-7, with 7 bases aligning to TRBD1. The germline gives CDR1 MGHRA, CDR2 YSYEKL. V shed 2 bases, J shed 3 bases, and the junction held 7 bases outside the gene matches. The CDR3 runs to 15 residues. The DNA of the CDR3 is TGCGCCAGCAGCCAATCCGGGACAGAACGCTACGAGCAGTACTTC. Protein: CASSQSGTERYEQYF.

The chain has TRBV6-6 and TRBJ2-1, with TRBD1 identical over 9 bases. Germline V CDR1 and CDR2: MNHNY, SVGAGI (reference sequence). The CDR3 totals 16 residues. J was trimmed by 1 base and V by 4 bases; bases with no gene match: 5. The CDR3 DNA reads as TGTGCCAGCAGTTTCCTTGGGACAGGGTCCTACAATGAGCAGTTCTTC. Residues: CASSFLGTGSYNEQFF.

This chain joins TRBV6-5 and TRBJ2-7; tentatively, D is TRBD2 (5 bases). Germline V gives CDR1 MNHEY, CDR2 SVGAGI. The V and J ends lost 7 bases and 3 bases respectively, with 7 bases between them. This CDR3 spans 11 amino acids. CDR3 residues: CASTRGYEQYF. CDR3 in DNA: TGTGCCAGCACCCGGGGCTACGAGCAGTACTTC.

CDR3 coding DNA: TGTGCCAGCAGCTTGGACAGGGTAGCTACTGAAGCTTTCTTT. The encoded protein is CASSLDRVATEAFF. This chain links TRBV5-4 with TRBJ1-1; tentative D call: TRBD1 (6 bases). Deletions cut 0 bases from V and 5 bases from J, with 11 bases between. The CDR3 consists of 14 residues. CDR1 is SGHNT, CDR2 YYREEE, per germline (reference sequence).